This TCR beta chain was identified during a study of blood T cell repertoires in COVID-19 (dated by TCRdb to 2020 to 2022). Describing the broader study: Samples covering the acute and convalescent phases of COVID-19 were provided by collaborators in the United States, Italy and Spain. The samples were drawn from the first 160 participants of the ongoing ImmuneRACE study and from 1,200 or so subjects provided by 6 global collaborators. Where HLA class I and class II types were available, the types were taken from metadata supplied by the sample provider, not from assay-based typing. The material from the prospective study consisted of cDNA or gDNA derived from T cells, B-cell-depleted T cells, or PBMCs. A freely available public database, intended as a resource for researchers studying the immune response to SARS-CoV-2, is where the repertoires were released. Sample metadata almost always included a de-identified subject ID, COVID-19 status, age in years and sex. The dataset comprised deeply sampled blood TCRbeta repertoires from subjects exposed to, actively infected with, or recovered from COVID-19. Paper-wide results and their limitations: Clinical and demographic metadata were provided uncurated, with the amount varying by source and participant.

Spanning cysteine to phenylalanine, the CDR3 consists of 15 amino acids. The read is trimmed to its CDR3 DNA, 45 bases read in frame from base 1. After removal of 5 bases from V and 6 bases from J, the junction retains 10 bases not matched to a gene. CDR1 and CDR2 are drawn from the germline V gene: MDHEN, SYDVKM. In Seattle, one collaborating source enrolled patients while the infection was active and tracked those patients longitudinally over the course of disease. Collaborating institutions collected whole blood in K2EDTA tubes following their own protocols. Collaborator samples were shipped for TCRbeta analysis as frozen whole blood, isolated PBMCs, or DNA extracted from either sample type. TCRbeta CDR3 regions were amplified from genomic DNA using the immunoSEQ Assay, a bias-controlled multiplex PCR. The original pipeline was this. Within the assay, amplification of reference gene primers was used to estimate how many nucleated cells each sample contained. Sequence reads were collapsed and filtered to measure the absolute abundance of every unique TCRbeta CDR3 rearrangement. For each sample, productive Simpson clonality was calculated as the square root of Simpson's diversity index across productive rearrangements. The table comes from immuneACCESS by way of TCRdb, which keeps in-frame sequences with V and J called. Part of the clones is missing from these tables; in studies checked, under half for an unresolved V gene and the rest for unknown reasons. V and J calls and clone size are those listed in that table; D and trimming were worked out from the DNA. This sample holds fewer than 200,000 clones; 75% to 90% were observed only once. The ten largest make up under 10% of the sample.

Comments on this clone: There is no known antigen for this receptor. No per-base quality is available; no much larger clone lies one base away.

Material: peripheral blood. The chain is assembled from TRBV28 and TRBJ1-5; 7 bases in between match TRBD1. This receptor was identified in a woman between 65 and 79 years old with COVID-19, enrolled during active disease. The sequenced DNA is TGTGCCAGCAGTAAACCACAGGGGCAGGGTCAGCCCCAGCATTTT. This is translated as CASSKPQGQGQPQHF.